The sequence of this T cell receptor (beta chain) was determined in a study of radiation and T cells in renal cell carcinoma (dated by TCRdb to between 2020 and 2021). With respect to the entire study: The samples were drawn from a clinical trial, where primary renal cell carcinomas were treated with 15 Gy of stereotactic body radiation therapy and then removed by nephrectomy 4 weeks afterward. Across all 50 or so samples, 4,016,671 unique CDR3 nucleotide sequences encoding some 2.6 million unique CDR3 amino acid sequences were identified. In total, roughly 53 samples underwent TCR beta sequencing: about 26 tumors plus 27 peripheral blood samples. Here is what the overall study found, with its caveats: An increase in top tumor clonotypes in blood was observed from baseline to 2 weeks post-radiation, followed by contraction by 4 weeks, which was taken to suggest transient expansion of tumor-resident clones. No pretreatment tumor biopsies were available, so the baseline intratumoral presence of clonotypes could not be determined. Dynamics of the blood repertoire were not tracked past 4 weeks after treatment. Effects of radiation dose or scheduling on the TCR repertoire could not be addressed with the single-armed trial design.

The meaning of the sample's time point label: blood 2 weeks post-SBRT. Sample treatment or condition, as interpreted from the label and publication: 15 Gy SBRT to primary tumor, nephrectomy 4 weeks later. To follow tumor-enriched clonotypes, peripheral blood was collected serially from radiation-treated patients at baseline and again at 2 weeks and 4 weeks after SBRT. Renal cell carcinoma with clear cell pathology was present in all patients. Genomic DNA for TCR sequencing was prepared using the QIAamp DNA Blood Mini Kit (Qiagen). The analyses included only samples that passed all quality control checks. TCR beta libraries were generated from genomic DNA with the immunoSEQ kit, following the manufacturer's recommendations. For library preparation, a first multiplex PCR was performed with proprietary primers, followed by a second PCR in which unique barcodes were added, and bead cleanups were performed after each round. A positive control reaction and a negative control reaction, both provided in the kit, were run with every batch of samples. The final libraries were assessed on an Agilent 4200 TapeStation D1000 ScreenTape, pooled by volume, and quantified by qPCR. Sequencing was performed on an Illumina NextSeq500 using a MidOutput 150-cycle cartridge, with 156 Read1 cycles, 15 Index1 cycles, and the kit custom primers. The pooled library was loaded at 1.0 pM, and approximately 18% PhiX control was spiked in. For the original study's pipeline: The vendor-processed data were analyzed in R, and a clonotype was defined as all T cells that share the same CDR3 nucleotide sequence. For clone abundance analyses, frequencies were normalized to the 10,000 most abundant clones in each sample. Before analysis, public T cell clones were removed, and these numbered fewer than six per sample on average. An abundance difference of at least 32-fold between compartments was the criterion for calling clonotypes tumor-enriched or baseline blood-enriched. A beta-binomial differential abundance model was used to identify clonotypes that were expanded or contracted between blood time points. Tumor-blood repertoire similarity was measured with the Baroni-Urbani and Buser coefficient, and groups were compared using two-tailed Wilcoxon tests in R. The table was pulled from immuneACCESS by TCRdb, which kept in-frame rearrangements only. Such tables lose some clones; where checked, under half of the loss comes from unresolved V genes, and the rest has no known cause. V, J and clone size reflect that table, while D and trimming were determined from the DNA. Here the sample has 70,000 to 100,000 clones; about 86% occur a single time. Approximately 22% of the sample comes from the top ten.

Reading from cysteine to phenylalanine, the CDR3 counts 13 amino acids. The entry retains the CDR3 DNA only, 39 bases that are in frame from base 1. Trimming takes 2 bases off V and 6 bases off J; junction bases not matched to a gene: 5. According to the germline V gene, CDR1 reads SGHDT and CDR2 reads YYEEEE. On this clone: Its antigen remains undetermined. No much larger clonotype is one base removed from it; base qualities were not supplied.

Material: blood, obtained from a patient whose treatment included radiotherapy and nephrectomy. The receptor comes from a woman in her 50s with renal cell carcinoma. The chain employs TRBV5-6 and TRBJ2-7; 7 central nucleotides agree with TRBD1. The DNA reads TGTGCCAGCAGCTTCCAACAGGGGATCGAGCAGTACTTC. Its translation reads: CASSFQQGIEQYF. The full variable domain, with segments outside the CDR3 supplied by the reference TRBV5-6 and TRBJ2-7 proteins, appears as DAGVTQSPTHLIKTRGQQVTLRCSPKSGHDTVSWYQQALGQGPQFIFQYYEEEERQRGNFPDRFSGHQFPNYSSELNVNALLLGDSALYLCASSFQQGIEQYFGPGTRLTVT.